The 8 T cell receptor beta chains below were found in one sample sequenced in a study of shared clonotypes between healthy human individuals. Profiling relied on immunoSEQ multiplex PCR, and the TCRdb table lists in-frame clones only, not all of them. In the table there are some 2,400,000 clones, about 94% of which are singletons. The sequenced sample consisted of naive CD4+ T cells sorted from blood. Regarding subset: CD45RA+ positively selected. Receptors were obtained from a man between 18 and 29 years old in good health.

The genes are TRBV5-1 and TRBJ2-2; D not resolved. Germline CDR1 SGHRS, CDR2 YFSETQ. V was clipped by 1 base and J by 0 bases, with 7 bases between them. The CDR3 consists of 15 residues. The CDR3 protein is CASSLSLTNTGELFF. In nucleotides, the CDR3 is TGCGCCAGCAGCTTGAGCCTCACGAACACCGGGGAGCTGTTTTTT.

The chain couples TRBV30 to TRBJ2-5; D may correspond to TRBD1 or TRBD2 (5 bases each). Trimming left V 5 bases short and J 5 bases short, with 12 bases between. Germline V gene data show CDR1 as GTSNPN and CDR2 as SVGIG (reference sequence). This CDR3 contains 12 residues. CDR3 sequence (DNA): TGTGCCTGGGGGACCGCTCGTGAGACCCAGTACTTC. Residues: CAWGTARETQYF.

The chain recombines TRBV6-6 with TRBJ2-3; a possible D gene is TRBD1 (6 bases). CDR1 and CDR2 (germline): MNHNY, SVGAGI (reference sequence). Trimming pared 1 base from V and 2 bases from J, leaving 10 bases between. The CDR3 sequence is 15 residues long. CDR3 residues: CASSYLDRPTDTQYF. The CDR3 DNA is TGTGCCAGCAGTTACTTGGACAGACCCACAGATACGCAGTATTTT.

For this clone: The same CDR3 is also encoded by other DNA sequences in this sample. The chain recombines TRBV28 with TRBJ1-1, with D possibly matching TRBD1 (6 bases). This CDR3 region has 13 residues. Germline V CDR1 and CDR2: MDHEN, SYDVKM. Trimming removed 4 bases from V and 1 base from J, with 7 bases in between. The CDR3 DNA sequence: TGTGCCAGCAGTTCGGGACAGAACACTGAAGCTTTCTTT. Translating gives CASSSGQNTEAFF.

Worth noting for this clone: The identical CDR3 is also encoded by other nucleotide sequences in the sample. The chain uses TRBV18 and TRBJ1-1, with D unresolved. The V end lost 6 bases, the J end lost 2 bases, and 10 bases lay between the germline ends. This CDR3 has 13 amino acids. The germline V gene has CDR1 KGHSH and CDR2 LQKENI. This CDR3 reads CASSEGLNTEAFF. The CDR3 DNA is TGTGCCAGCTCGGAGGGCTTAAACACTGAAGCTTTCTTT.

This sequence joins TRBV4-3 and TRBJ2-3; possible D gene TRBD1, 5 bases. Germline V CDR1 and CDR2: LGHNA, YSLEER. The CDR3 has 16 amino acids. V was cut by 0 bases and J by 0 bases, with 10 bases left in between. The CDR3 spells CASSQDLGQSTDTQYF. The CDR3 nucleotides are TGCGCCAGCAGCCAAGATTTGGGGCAGAGCACAGATACGCAGTATTTT.

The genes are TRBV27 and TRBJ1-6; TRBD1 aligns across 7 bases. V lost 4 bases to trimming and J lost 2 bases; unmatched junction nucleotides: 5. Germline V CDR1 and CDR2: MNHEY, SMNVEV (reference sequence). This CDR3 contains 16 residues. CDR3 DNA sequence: TGTGCCAGCAGTTCGACAGGGTTAACCTATAATTCACCCCTCCACTTT. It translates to CASSSTGLTYNSPLHF.

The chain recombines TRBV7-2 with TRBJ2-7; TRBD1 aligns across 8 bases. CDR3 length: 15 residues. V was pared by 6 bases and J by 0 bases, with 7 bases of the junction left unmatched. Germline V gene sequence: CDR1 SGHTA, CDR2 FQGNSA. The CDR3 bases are TGTGCCAGCAGAATAACCGGGACAGGCTCCTACGAGCAGTACTTC. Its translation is CASRITGTGSYEQYF.